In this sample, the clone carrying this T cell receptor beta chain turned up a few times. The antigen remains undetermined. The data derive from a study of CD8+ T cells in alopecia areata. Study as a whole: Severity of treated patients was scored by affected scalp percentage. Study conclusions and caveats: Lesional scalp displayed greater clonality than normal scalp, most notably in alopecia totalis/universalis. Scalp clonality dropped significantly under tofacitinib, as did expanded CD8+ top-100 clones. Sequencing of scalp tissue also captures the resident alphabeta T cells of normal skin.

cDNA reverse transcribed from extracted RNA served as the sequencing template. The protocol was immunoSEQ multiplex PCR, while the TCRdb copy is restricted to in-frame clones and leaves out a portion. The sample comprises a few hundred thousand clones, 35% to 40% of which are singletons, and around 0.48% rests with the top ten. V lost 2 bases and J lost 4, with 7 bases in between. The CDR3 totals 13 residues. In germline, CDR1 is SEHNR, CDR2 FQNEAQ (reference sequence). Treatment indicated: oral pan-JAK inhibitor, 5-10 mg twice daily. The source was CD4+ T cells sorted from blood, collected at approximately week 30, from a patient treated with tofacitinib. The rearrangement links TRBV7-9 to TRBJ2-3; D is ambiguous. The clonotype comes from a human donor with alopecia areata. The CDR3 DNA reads TGTGCCAGCAGCTTAAGTCTGTCAGATACGCAGTATTTT. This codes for CASSLSLSDTQYF.